These T cell receptor beta chains were read from a single sample in a study of blood T cell repertoires in COVID-19. Generated by immunoSEQ multiplex PCR, the TCRdb table keeps only in-frame clones and is missing some. Counted here are 150,000 to 190,000 clones, under 85% occurring once; the ten biggest clones make up 3% to 4.5%. The sequenced material came from peripheral blood. Every receptor here comes from a woman older than 75 with acute or convalescent COVID-19. The conserved cysteine and the conserved F or W are not part of the CDR3 here. Clone size is shown for a subset of rows, as once, few, many or a class of expanded clone.

clone size	V gene	J gene	CDR3 protein
few	TRBV19	TRBJ1-1	ASRIGVLTEAF
NA	TRBV3-1/TRBV3-2	TRBJ2-7	ASSPSGSVYEQY
NA	TRBV18	TRBJ1-2	ASSQDRTGMNYGYT
once	TRBV18	TRBJ1-3	ASSPTTGSGNTIY
NA	TRBV7-9	TRBJ2-5	ASSSTGTGYQETQY
NA	TRBV19	TRBJ1-1	ASSRDRGLANTEAF
once	TRBV18	TRBJ1-5	ASSLHREQPQH
NA	TRBV6-6	TRBJ1-3	ASSRDRTSGNTIY
once	TRBV5-1	TRBJ1-1	ASSMGASEAEAF
NA	TRBV5-6	TRBJ1-5	ASSSYSNQPQH
NA	TRBV28	TRBJ1-1	ASSPNPGKESTEAF
few	TRBV2	TRBJ1-2	ASSGSTGQHYGYT
NA	TRBV4-1	TRBJ2-3	ASSQLSGGADTQY
NA	TRBV30	TRBJ1-1	AWSRGHTEAF
few	TRBV30	TRBJ2-3	AWSPGTGIRNTQY
once	TRBV19	TRBJ1-1	ASTGRQAGTEAF
few	TRBV6-5	TRBJ2-1	ASRWPHPYNEQF
NA	TRBV11-2	TRBJ1-2	ASSSYLDSPGGGYT
NA	TRBV5-6	TRBJ1-2	ASSLGGQGFYGYT
NA	TRBV19	TRBJ1-5	ASSMTARNQPQH
NA	TRBV18	TRBJ2-5	ASSLGGKGRQETQY
NA	TRBV5-1	TRBJ2-6	ASSPGQGSANVLT
medium-sized	TRBV4-3	TRBJ1-1	ASSQDPGNTEAF
NA	TRBV2	TRBJ1-2	ASRRDRGSYYGYT
NA	TRBV19	TRBJ1-6	ASSFRTGNNSPLH
few	TRBV19	TRBJ1-2	ASSMYTGNGYT
few	TRBV10-2	TRBJ2-1	ASSPGQGIDEQF
NA	TRBV5-1	TRBJ1-6	ASRMSNSPLH
NA	TRBV6-5	TRBJ1-2	ASSSDRERNYGYT
NA	TRBV27	TRBJ2-1	ASRQAGGRAYEQF
few	TRBV9	TRBJ2-2	ASSRRGGVDTGELF
NA	TRBV30	TRBJ1-1	AFTRQGLNTEAF
NA	TRBV30	TRBJ1-4	AWSSYISGYEKLF